The rows below give T cell receptor beta chains drawn from one sample of a study of T cell repertoires in cytomegalovirus infection. A single record per CDR3 protein comes from TCRdb applying MiXCR to the reads. The sample contains under 850,000 distinct CDR3 sequences, 30% to 35% of which appear only once. No antigen is known for these receptors. The sample was cultured PBMCs, taken from culture after CMV antigen stimulation. The receptors here all came from a human donor in good health (CMV status not recorded). Some clones in this sample may be carry-over from other donors' samples. Both conserved end residues are part of each CDR3.

j_call v_call cdr3_length cdr3_aa
TRBJ2-7 TRBV5-4 12 CASSSDSREQYF
TRBJ1-5 TRBV19 13 CASSGTLRGPQHF
TRBJ1-2 TRBV4-3 15 CASSQELDPPYGYTF
TRBJ2-7 TRBV12-5 13 CASGPYWRDEQYF
TRBJ2-7 TRBV6-1 16 CASRSERFRGFYEQYF
TRBJ1-3 TRBV4-1 15 CASSQGGRDRNTIYF
TRBJ1-2 TRBV5-6 14 CASSLGPALYGYTF
TRBJ2-1 TRBV27 15 CASHLTGGTYNEQFF
TRBJ1-2 TRBV20-1 14 CSANHPGLSYGYTF
TRBJ2-5 TRBV7-8 13 CASSPPNQETQYF
TRBJ2-2 TRBV7-9 13 CASKQLEAGELFF
TRBJ2-1 TRBV6-2/TRBV6-3 11 CASQGWDEQFF
TRBJ1-4 TRBV7-9 15 CASSLSGAAREKLFF
TRBJ2-6 TRBV7-8 14 CASTPNSGANVLTF
TRBJ1-6 TRBV7-2 16 CASSFVGGDYNSPLHF
TRBJ2-3 TRBV12-3/TRBV12-4 13 CASNPGGGDTQYF
TRBJ2-3 TRBV7-2 13 CASSRYLGDTQYF
TRBJ1-4 TRBV4-1 16 CASSQGRAATNEKLFF
TRBJ2-2 TRBV7-6 17 CASSYLGPARGTGELFF
TRBJ1-3 TRBV2 14 CASSQLLSGNTIYF
TRBJ1-1 TRBV7-2 15 CASSSRGIRTAEAFF
TRBJ2-4 TRBV11-2 17 CASSLVGGSLAKNIQYF
TRBJ2-4 TRBV6-2/TRBV6-3 15 CASSLGLAGLNIQYF
TRBJ2-1 TRBV6-6 17 CASRPGTERISYNEQFF
TRBJ1-1 TRBV5-6 12 CASSPLGARFSF
TRBJ2-7 TRBV20-1 16 CSASLREGLKWYEQYF
TRBJ1-2 TRBV7-2 16 CASSFTGTGILYGYTF
TRBJ2-7 TRBV7-2 15 CASSLDRGAAYEQYF
TRBJ2-5 TRBV10-3 14 CAISADRGKGTQYF
TRBJ2-6 TRBV5-4 13 CASIKGGANVLTF
TRBJ2-1 TRBV2 15 CASRDTSGGANEQFF
TRBJ2-3 TRBV4-1 17 CASSTQLGGGSTDTQYF
TRBJ1-3 TRBV19 13 CASSIERGNTIYF
TRBJ1-2 TRBV7-9 15 CASSPGQTANYGYTF
TRBJ1-1 TRBV6-2/TRBV6-3 13 CASSSLDLDLALF
TRBJ2-7 TRBV12-3/TRBV12-4 13 CATPAGGAYEQYF
TRBJ1-1 TRBV6-6 16 CASSHRAGGLGTEAFF
TRBJ2-5 TRBV7-2 14 CASSLTRGTETQYF
TRBJ2-7 TRBV7-9 15 CASSLNPDRAYEQYF
TRBJ2-5 TRBV12-3/TRBV12-4 13 CASTRQAQETQYF
TRBJ1-1 TRBV7-2 14 CASSPRNLNTEAFF
TRBJ2-7 TRBV6-5 15 CASSSSGQLRYEQYF
TRBJ1-2 TRBV15 16 CATSRPAGPSIYGYTF
TRBJ2-2 TRBV19 14 CASSGTSYTGELFF
TRBJ2-1 TRBV24-1 12 CATRDRYNEQFF
TRBJ2-5 TRBV6-1 14 CASRPSLARETQYF
TRBJ2-3 TRBV19 15 CASSISAGGPDTQYF
TRBJ1-2 TRBV20-1 13 CSGGSGLGYGYTF
TRBJ2-7 TRBV20-1 14 CSARGDSGRTEQYF
TRBJ1-1 TRBV20-1 14 CSARQGAYNTEAFF
TRBJ1-2 TRBV6-5 13 CASSFDSRWGYTF
TRBJ2-3 TRBV7-8 14 CASSLAGDSDTQYF
TRBJ2-2 TRBV7-9 17 CASSTPRAEINTGELFF